Listed here are 22 T cell receptor beta chains from one sample, sequenced in a study of blood T cells in healthy people across ages. With a J-beta primer mix and a sample-barcoded 5' primer, a second PCR ran roughly 6 to 11 cycles. TCRdb re-called the 5' RACE reads through MiXCR, storing one row per CDR3 protein. Here the sample spans 650,000 or so distinct CDR3 sequences, 52% being singletons. Material: blood. The source is a woman of 80 years or more in good health.

This clonotype has a count of ten or more. The rearrangement links TRBV2 to TRBJ1-2; D is unclear. The CDR3 sequence is 12 residues long. Germline V gene lookup returns CDR1 SNHLY and CDR2 FYNNEI. The V gene lost 2 bases and the J gene lost 8 bases, with 9 bases spanning the gap. In nucleotides, the CDR3 is TGTGCCAGCAGTGAATCTGGGCGCGGCTACACCTTC. Protein sequence: CASSESGRGYTF.

About this clonotype: A much larger clone lies one base from this, so it may be a read error. The rearrangement uses TRBV3-1 and TRBJ2-1; 12 bases match TRBD2. The CDR3 has 15 amino acids. Germline values: CDR1 LGHDT, CDR2 YNNKEL (reference sequence). Written as DNA, the CDR3 is TGTGCCGGCAGCCGGACTAGCGGGGAATACAATGAGCAGTTCTTC. Translated, it gives CAGSRTSGEYNEQFF.

This sequence joins TRBV7-2 and TRBJ1-1; D call uncertain. V lost 1 base to trimming and J lost 8 bases, with 11 bases between them. From germline, CDR1 is SGHTA and CDR2 FQGNSA. CDR3 length: 13 residues. DNA of the CDR3: TGTGCCAGCAGCTTAGTAGTAACCGACGAAGCTTTCTTT. Its translation is CASSLVVTDEAFF.

The V and J genes are TRBV20-1 and TRBJ2-1, with TRBD2 identical over 10 bases. The V segment lost 6 bases and the J segment 6 bases; nucleotides outside the gene matches: 11. The CDR3 has 15 amino acids. The germline V gene has CDR1 DFQATT and CDR2 SNEGSKA (reference sequence). CDR3 nucleotides: TGCAGTGCGCCCCTAGCGGGGGTGTTTCGCAATGAGCAGTTCTTC. It translates to CSAPLAGVFRNEQFF.

This chain joins TRBV12-3 or TRBV12-4 and TRBJ2-3, with 10 bases that match TRBD2. Losses at the gene ends were 6 bases for V and 1 base for J; bases not matched to a gene: 7. The CDR3 contains 16 residues. The CDR3 region is CASRYTGTSGTDTQYF. The CDR3 nucleotides read TGTGCCAGCAGATATACCGGGACTAGCGGCACAGATACGCAGTATTTT.

Ten or more counts support this clonotype. The V call is TRBV6-2 or TRBV6-3, the J call TRBJ2-5; the match to TRBD2 covers 11 bases. This CDR3 spans 17 amino acids. The trim removed 2 bases at V and 1 base at J, leaving 6 bases unmatched. Germline CDR1 MNHEY, CDR2 SVGEGT. The CDR3 sequence: CASSYTTSGDLQETQYF. The CDR3 DNA is TGTGCCAGCAGTTACACGACTAGCGGGGATCTCCAAGAGACCCAGTACTTC.

This clonotype has a handful of counts. This chain uses TRBV20-1 with TRBJ1-4; D remains unclear. V lost 0 bases, J lost 8 bases, and 10 bases lay in between. Germline lookup yields CDR1 DFQATT and CDR2 SNEGSKA (reference sequence). The CDR3 spans 13 residues. CDR3 nucleotides: TGCAGTGCTAGAGAAGAGGGCGGCGAAAAACTGTTTTTT. It yields the protein CSAREEGGEKLFF.

This clonotype was detected a few times. This chain uses TRBV20-1 with TRBJ1-2; D unresolved. The CDR3 is made up of 13 amino acids. V gave up 1 base and J gave up 2 bases, with 8 bases separating them. Germline CDR1 and CDR2: DFQATT and SNEGSKA (reference sequence). Written as DNA, the CDR3 is TGCAGTGCTAGAGTGCGGGAGAACTATGGCTACACCTTC. Amino acids: CSARVRENYGYTF.

This chain links TRBV5-1 with TRBJ2-1, with TRBD2 as a possible D gene (7 bases). V was shortened by 2 bases and J by 6 bases, with 12 bases between the two germline ends. Germline V gives CDR1 SGHRS, CDR2 YFSETQ. This CDR3 has 14 amino acids. In DNA form, the CDR3 reads TGCGCCAGCAGCTTCGGGGGGCAAGGCAATGAGCAGTTCTTC. Amino acids: CASSFGGQGNEQFF.

The chain combines TRBV5-8 with TRBJ1-5; maybe TRBD1 (6 bases). The V gene's germline CDR1 is SGHTS and CDR2 YDEGEE. The CDR3 is 15 amino acids. Trimming shortened V by 0 bases and J by 5 bases, and 12 bases separated the two germline ends. The CDR3 region is CASSLDTGSYQPQHF. The CDR3 nucleotides are TGTGCCAGCAGCTTGGATACAGGGTCGTATCAGCCCCAGCATTTT.

The sample holds one count of this clonotype. The J gene is TRBJ1-1, the V gene TRBV4-1; TRBD1 matches 7 bases. Germline CDR1 reads MGHRA; CDR2 reads YSYEKL. The CDR3 totals 14 residues. Trimming removed 2 bases from V and 3 bases from J; junction bases left unmatched: 3. In DNA form, the CDR3 reads TGCGCCAGCAGCCAATGGGACAGCTACACTGAAGCTTTCTTT. It codes for CASSQWDSYTEAFF.

The J gene is TRBJ2-3, the V gene TRBV27; 10 positions agree with TRBD1. Germline CDR1 MNHEY, CDR2 SMNVEV (reference sequence). This CDR3 region has 15 residues. V lost 8 bases and J lost 7; bases outside the gene matches: 12. The CDR3 loop is CASSLRGQGIYTQYF. The CDR3 DNA sequence: TGTGCCAGCTCCCTTAGGGGACAGGGGATTTATACGCAGTATTTT.

This clonotype came up many times. Germline is not matched at one junction end, which may reflect a read error. The gene calls are TRBV28 and TRBJ2-1; D is uncertain. CDR1 and CDR2 (germline): MDHEN, SYDVKM. This CDR3 contains 11 residues. CDR3 nucleotides: TGTGCCAGCAGGAGGTACACTGAGCAGTTCTTC. Residues: CASRRYTEQFF. The full variable domain, its missing parts supplied by reference TRBV28 and TRBJ2-1, is DVKVTQSSRYLVKRTGEKVFLECVQDMDHENMFWYRQDPGLGLRLIYFSYDVKMKEKGDIPEGYSVSREKKERFSLILESASTNQTSMYLCASRRYTEQFFGPGTRLTVL.

This clonotype was picked up a small number of times. The chain carries TRBV20-1 and TRBJ2-1; 7 nucleotides match TRBD2. The germline V gene encodes CDR1 DFQATT and CDR2 SNEGSKA (reference sequence). The CDR3 extends over 13 amino acids. V was pared by 5 bases and J by 6 bases, with 7 bases of the junction left unmatched. The CDR3 nucleotides are TGCAGTGCTCCGGGACTACACCTCAATGAGCAGTTCTTC. Its translation: CSAPGLHLNEQFF.

This chain links TRBV6-6 with TRBJ2-4; no firm D call. Trimming left V 0 bases short and J 11 bases short, with 8 bases between. The germline CDR1 and CDR2 sequences are MNHNY and SVGAGI (reference sequence). CDR3 length: 12 amino acids. As DNA, the CDR3 is TGTGCCAGCAGTTACTCGCCACCCCTTCAGTACTTC. Its translation is CASSYSPPLQYF.

This CDR3 reads CASRYGTNYEQYF. The CDR3 DNA sequence: TGCGCCAGCAGATACGGGACAAACTACGAGCAGTACTTC. The chain carries TRBV5-1 and TRBJ2-5; perhaps TRBD1 as D (6 bases). TRBJ2-7 matches the DNA end more closely, so the J call is doubtful. CDR3 length: 13 amino acids. Looked up from germline, CDR1 is SGHRS and CDR2 is YFSETQ.

This clonotype was recorded at least ten times. This chain uses TRBV6-5 with TRBJ2-5; a weak D match, TRBD2 (5 bases). V was clipped by 2 bases and J by 5 bases, with 21 bases between them. Per germline, CDR1 MNHEY and CDR2 SVGAGI. This CDR3 is 17 amino acids long. The DNA for the CDR3 is TGTGCCAGCAGTTACAGTGTGTCTCGGGGTTATCAGGAGACCCAGTACTTC. Its translation: CASSYSVSRGYQETQYF.

The rearrangement joins TRBV20-1 to TRBJ2-7; TRBD2 agrees at 7 bases. CDR1 DFQATT and CDR2 SNEGSKA come from the germline V gene (reference sequence). The CDR3 length is 13 residues. The CDR3 DNA follows: TGCCTCTTTGAAGGCGGGAGCACCTACGAGCAGTACTTC. It specifies CLFEGGSTYEQYF.

This clonotype showed up just a few times. An end of the junction differs from the germline gene, which may be a read error. The V and J genes are TRBV20-1 and TRBJ2-5; 13 nucleotides line up with TRBD2. The CDR3 is 18 amino acids. CDR1 is DFQATT and CDR2 is SNEGSKA in the germline V gene (reference sequence). The CDR3 is CSASSGTSGTASYNEQYF. DNA for the CDR3: TGTAGTGCTTCTTCCGGGACTAGCGGGACTGCATCCTACAATGAGCAGTACTTC.

The chain has TRBV2 and TRBJ2-3; D is undetermined. Looked up from germline, CDR1 is SNHLY and CDR2 is FYNNEI. This CDR3 region has 13 residues. Between the trimmed V and J ends, which lost 9 bases and 2 bases, there was a span of 12 bases. The CDR3 is CASGPPNTDTQYF. The CDR3, as DNA: TGTGCCAGTGGGCCACCGAACACAGATACGCAGTATTTT.

This clonotype turned up a few times. The V gene is TRBV2, the J gene TRBJ2-1; the D call may be TRBD1 or TRBD2 (5 bases each). The CDR3 runs 12 residues. Germline lookup yields CDR1 SNHLY and CDR2 FYNNEI. With 10 bases removed from V and 6 bases from J, the gap between germline ends came to 13 bases. The CDR3 DNA reads TGTGCCACCTCCGGGGCGTCCAATGAGCAGTTCTTC. Amino acids: CATSGASNEQFF.

The chain carries TRBV28 and TRBJ2-7, with 9 bases fitting TRBD1. The length of the CDR3 is 15 residues. The V and J ends lost 5 bases and 2 bases, in that order; junction bases with no gene match: 7. Germline V gene data show CDR1 as MDHEN and CDR2 as SYDVKM. Written as DNA, the CDR3 is TGTGCCAGCAGTGATCCGGGACAGGGAGCCTACGAGCAGTACTTC. It is translated as CASSDPGQGAYEQYF. Looking up the rest from reference TRBV28 and TRBJ2-7 gives the full variable domain: DVKVTQSSRYLVKRTGEKVFLECVQDMDHENMFWYRQDPGLGLRLIYFSYDVKMKEKGDIPEGYSVSREKKERFSLILESASTNQTSMYLCASSDPGQGAYEQYFGPGTRLTVT.